Sequencing of this T cell receptor (beta chain) was carried out in a study of T cells expressing NK-cell markers. Study conclusions and caveats: Several donors' CD3+CD56-NKG2C+ cells were dominated by the same clonotypes.

About this clonotype itself: Its antigen is not known.

5'RACE template switching with UMIs generated TCR beta cDNA. TCRdb re-called the 5' RACE reads; one entry per CDR3 protein, DNA not given. The sample holds a few hundred thousand distinct CDR3 sequences. Input material: blood T cells: a sorted CD56 or NKG2C T cell subset, CD4+ or CD8+ T cells, or bulk PBMC T cells (not recorded which). The receptor was isolated from a man aged 18 to 70 in good health.

The CDR3 region is CASTGPGSNYGYTF. This chain joins TRBV7-8 and TRBJ1-2. The CDR3 totals 14 residues. CDR1 is SGHVS, CDR2 FQNEAQ, per germline.